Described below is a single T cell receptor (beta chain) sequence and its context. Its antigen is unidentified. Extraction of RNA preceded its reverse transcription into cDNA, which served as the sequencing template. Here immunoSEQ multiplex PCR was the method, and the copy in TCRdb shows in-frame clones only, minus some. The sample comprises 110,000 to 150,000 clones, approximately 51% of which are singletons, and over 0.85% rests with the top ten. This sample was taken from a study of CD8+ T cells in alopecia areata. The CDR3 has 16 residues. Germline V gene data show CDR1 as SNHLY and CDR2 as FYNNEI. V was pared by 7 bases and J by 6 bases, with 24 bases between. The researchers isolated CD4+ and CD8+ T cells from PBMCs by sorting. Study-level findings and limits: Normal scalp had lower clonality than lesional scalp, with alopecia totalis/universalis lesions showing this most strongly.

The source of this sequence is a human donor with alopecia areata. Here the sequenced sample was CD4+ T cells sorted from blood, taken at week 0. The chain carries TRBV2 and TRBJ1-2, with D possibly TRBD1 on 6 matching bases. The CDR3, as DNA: TGTGCCAGCACCGGTGGGTCCGCGAGGACAGTACATGGCTACACCTTC. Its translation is CASTGGSARTVHGYTF.